A single sample gave rise to the 21 T cell receptor beta chains below, sequenced in a study of T cells in Graves' hyperthyroidism and ophthalmopathy. TCR beta CDR3 region amplification was performed from RNA transcripts. First-round RT-PCR of the TCR CDR3 relied on the HTBI primer set. TCRdb redid the calling of the multiplex PCR reads with MiXCR, one entry per CDR3 protein. The repertoire has 270,000 or so distinct CDR3 sequences, about 25% of them found once; the top ten carry 20% to 30%. Sequencing input: blood. The receptors shown here come from a man aged 40-50 years with Graves' hyperthyroidism that later progressed to Graves' ophthalmopathy.

This clonotype was detected many times. This chain uses TRBV6-1 with TRBJ2-7, with TRBD2 as a possible D gene (5 bases). The germline CDR1 and CDR2 sequences are MNHNS and SASEGT. The length of the CDR3 is 15 residues. Trimming left V 4 bases short and J 5 bases short, with 18 bases between. The CDR3 DNA reads as TGTGCCAGCAGTGGCCAACAGAGGGTAGGCAACGAGCAGTACTTC. Protein product: CASSGQQRVGNEQYF.

The chain has TRBV20-1 and TRBJ2-2; 9 nucleotides line up with TRBD2. V lost 0 bases and J lost 5; bases outside the gene matches: 7. Germline-derived CDR1 and CDR2 are DFQATT and SNEGSKA (reference sequence). This CDR3 region has 16 residues. CDR3 in DNA: TGCAGTGCTAGAGACGGTAGCGGGAGTTATACCGGGGAGCTGTTTTTT. Its protein product is CSARDGSGSYTGELFF.

This clonotype appeared many times. The rearrangement joins TRBV28 to TRBJ2-7, with D possibly being TRBD2 (6 bases). In germline, CDR1 is MDHEN, CDR2 SYDVKM. With 5 bases removed from V and 2 bases from J, the gap between germline ends came to 16 bases. There are 15 residues in the CDR3. The chain's CDR3 is CASSLTLADAYEQYF. DNA for the CDR3: TGTGCCAGCAGTCTAACTTTAGCGGATGCCTACGAGCAGTACTTC.

This clonotype was seen ten or more times. The DNA for the CDR3 is TGCAGTGCTAGAGGCACGACTAGCGGGAGGGCCAACACCGGGGAGCTGTTTTTT. Amino acids: CSARGTTSGRANTGELFF. The V gene is TRBV20-1, the J gene TRBJ2-2; 14 bases agree with TRBD2. The CDR3 contains 18 residues. The germline gives CDR1 DFQATT, CDR2 SNEGSKA (reference sequence). Trimming took 1 base from V and 2 from J; bases not matched to a gene: 6.

This clonotype has ten or more counts. The chain links TRBV28 to TRBJ2-7, with 11 bases that match TRBD1. The CDR3 has 15 residues. Germline loops: CDR1 MDHEN, CDR2 SYDVKM. Losses at the gene ends were 7 bases for V and 4 bases for J; bases not matched to a gene: 9. In DNA, the CDR3 is TGTGCCAGCATTAACCGGGACAGGGGGGAATACGAGCAGTACTTC. It is translated as CASINRDRGEYEQYF.

The chain is built from TRBV12-3 or TRBV12-4 and TRBJ2-1; 13 nucleotides align to TRBD2. V shed 6 bases and J 9 bases; nucleotides not matched to a gene: 8. The CDR3 runs to 15 residues. The CDR3 is CASRLGTSGVGEQFF. Here the CDR3 DNA reads TGTGCCAGCAGACTCGGGACTAGCGGGGTGGGTGAGCAGTTCTTC.

This clonotype was observed many times. V is TRBV30 and J is TRBJ1-2; 9 positions agree with TRBD1. Germline V gene data show CDR1 as GTSNPN and CDR2 as SVGIG (reference sequence). The V and J ends lost 0 bases and 6 bases, in that order; junction bases with no gene match: 2. This CDR3 contains 13 residues. CDR3 DNA: TGTGCCTGGAGTGTGGGACAGGGCGATGGCTACACCTTC. It yields the protein CAWSVGQGDGYTF.

This clonotype was counted ten times or more. The J gene is TRBJ2-2, the V gene TRBV28, with D possibly TRBD1 on 6 matching bases. The CDR3 spans 14 residues. CDR1 MDHEN and CDR2 SYDVKM come from the germline V gene. V was shortened by 3 bases and J by 1 base, with 6 bases between the two germline ends. The CDR3: CASSLTGNTGELFF. As DNA, the CDR3 is TGTGCCAGCAGTTTGACAGGGAACACCGGGGAGCTGTTTTTT.

This clonotype showed up many times. The CDR3 DNA reads as TGCAGCGTTGCTACTAGCGGGAGTGTCCCCGGGGAGCTGTTTTTT. It encodes CSVATSGSVPGELFF. The rearrangement uses TRBV29-1 and TRBJ2-2, with 11 bases fitting TRBD2. CDR1 is SQVTM and CDR2 is ANQGSEA in the germline V gene. The V gene end was trimmed by 4 bases and the J gene end by 6 bases; junction bases not matched to a gene: 7. CDR3 length: 15 residues.

The table lists this clonotype with many counts. The chain employs TRBV19 and TRBJ1-2; 7 nucleotides align to TRBD1. Per the germline V gene, CDR1 is LNHDA and CDR2 is SQIVND (reference sequence). CDR3 size: 16 residues. J lost 5 bases, V lost 4 bases, and 13 bases had no gene match. The CDR3 loop is CASSSPPTGARYGYTF. The CDR3, as DNA: TGTGCCAGTAGTAGCCCACCTACAGGGGCGAGGTATGGCTACACCTTC.

The table lists this clonotype with many counts. The J gene is TRBJ1-3, the V gene TRBV5-6; 8 bases align to TRBD1. CDR3 size: 15 residues. The J segment lost 0 bases and the V segment lost 4 bases, leaving 3 bases of the junction unmatched. CDR1 SGHDT and CDR2 YYEEEE come from the germline V gene. The DNA for the CDR3 is TGTGCCAGCAGCCCCACAGGGGGCTCTGGAAACACCATATATTTT. This encodes CASSPTGGSGNTIYF. Using reference TRBV5-6 and TRBJ1-3 for the parts outside the CDR3, the full variable domain is DAGVTQSPTHLIKTRGQQVTLRCSPKSGHDTVSWYQQALGQGPQFIFQYYEEEERQRGNFPDRFSGHQFPNYSSELNVNALLLGDSALYLCASSPTGGSGNTIYFGEGSWLTVV.

V gene TRBV6-2 or TRBV6-3 combines with J gene TRBJ1-1; the D is unclear. Trimming pared 5 bases from V and 0 bases from J, leaving 16 bases between. CDR1 is MNHEY, CDR2 SVGEGT, per germline. The CDR3 length is 16 residues. The CDR3 nucleotides are TGTGCCAGCAGTCAACCTAAAATGATGATGAACACTGAAGCTTTCTTT. It yields the protein CASSQPKMMMNTEAFF.

As to this clonotype: At one boundary the junction diverges from the germline segment, which might be a read error. The V call is TRBV28, the J call TRBJ2-5; unclear D gene. The CDR3 runs to 15 residues. Germline lookup yields CDR1 MDHEN and CDR2 SYDVKM. CDR3 protein: CAGSPQGGERGTQYF. The CDR3 DNA sequence: TGTGCCGGCAGTCCTCAAGGTGGCGAACGCGGGACCCAGTACTTC.

This clonotype was observed at least ten times. This chain uses TRBV12-5 with TRBJ2-5; D gene unclear. The V end was cut by 1 base, the J end by 2 bases, with 5 bases between. CDR3 size: 13 residues. CDR1 and CDR2 (germline): LGHNT, FRNRAP. The CDR3 sequence: CASGLGEQETQYF. The CDR3 region has the DNA TGTGCTAGTGGTTTGGGTGAGCAAGAGACCCAGTACTTC.

In its sample, this clonotype was seen once. The chain employs TRBV12-3 or TRBV12-4 and TRBJ1-1, with D possibly TRBD1 on 5 matching bases. Trimming cost V 7 bases and J 1 base, with 13 bases left between them. This CDR3 has 14 amino acids. CDR3 residues: CASTGTAENTEAFF. The CDR3 nucleotides are TGTGCCAGCACCGGGACGGCCGAGAACACTGAAGCTTTCTTT.

This clonotype was counted many times. The chain carries TRBV10-3 and TRBJ1-2, with 9 bases aligning to TRBD1. This CDR3 spans 14 amino acids. The V segment lost 6 bases and the J segment 2 bases; nucleotides outside the gene matches: 4. The V gene's germline CDR1 is ENHRY and CDR2 SYGVKD. The CDR3 DNA reads TGTGCCATCAGGCGGGACAGGGAGAACTATGGCTACACCTTC. It yields the protein CAIRRDRENYGYTF.

This clonotype was observed many times. The chain employs TRBV2 and TRBJ1-5, with D tentatively TRBD1 (6 bases). V was shortened by 4 bases and J by 6 bases, with 19 bases between the two germline ends. The V gene's germline CDR1 is SNHLY and CDR2 FYNNEI. The CDR3 contains 16 residues. The CDR3, as DNA: TGTGCCAGCAGTGCTTCTGGGGGCGGAGCGGGTCAGCCCCAGCATTTT. Translating it yields CASSASGGGAGQPQHF.

The chain carries TRBV30 and TRBJ2-7, with D unresolved. Trimming left V 1 base short and J 2 bases short, with 6 bases between. Germline V gene lookup returns CDR1 GTSNPN and CDR2 SVGIG (reference sequence). The CDR3 is made up of 12 amino acids. In DNA form, the CDR3 reads TGTGCCTGGAGTGCGATTGCCTACGAGCAGTACTTC. Translating it yields CAWSAIAYEQYF.

This clonotype was detected many times. The chain couples TRBV11-2 to TRBJ1-5, with D possibly being TRBD1 (5 bases). The CDR3 consists of 15 residues. CDR1 and CDR2 from the germline V gene are SGHAT and FQNNGV. Trimming removed 5 bases from V and 6 bases from J, with 17 bases in between. CDR3 sequence (DNA): TGTGCCAGCAGCCAAGACCAGGGCTCAGGTCAGCCCCAGCATTTT. Protein: CASSQDQGSGQPQHF.

This clonotype was found many times. This chain connects TRBV27 to TRBJ2-2; D may correspond to TRBD1 or TRBD2 (5 bases each). The CDR3 covers 16 residues. From germline, CDR1 is MNHEY and CDR2 SMNVEV (reference sequence). Trimming took off 5 bases at V and 5 bases at J, with 18 bases between the two ends. DNA of the CDR3: TGTGCCAGCAGTCCGCAGGGACGCTCCAAAACCGGGGAGCTGTTTTTT. It codes for CASSPQGRSKTGELFF.

The chain has TRBV27 and TRBJ1-1, with unresolved D. V was trimmed by 6 bases and J by 1 base, leaving 18 bases between them. Germline assignment: CDR1 MNHEY and CDR2 SMNVEV (reference sequence). There are 16 residues in the CDR3. The CDR3 sequence is CASRLGELLPNTEAFF. Written as DNA, the CDR3 is TGTGCCAGCAGGCTCGGGGAGCTCCTCCCGAACACTGAAGCTTTCTTT.